This TCR beta chain was documented in a study of neurological immune-mediated disorders (dated by TCRdb to about 2019). At the level of the whole study: Peripheral blood TCR-beta repertoires from HTLV-I-associated myelopathy (HAM/TSP) patients, multiple sclerosis patients and healthy controls were compared by UMI-based sequencing. The roughly 110 TCR-beta libraries included longitudinal samples, technical triplicates and paired sorted CD4+ and CD8+ T-cell subsets alongside PBMC samples. The cohort included roughly 71 subjects: about 15 with HAM/TSP, around 34 with multiple sclerosis, and 20 healthy controls. What the study reported, not specific to this receptor: The highest TCR clonal expansion was observed in HAM/TSP patients, whereas the lowest was observed in MS patients, even when compared with healthy controls. Expanded clones from different subjects shared no identical CDR3 amino acid sequences, which suggests that TCR-beta repertoires were private in all groups.

Libraries from unsorted PBMCs were made from 2 million PBMCs kept in RNAlater at -80 degrees C until RNA extraction. Peripheral blood was subjected to Ficoll-Hypaque density gradient centrifugation to isolate PBMCs, which were then cryopreserved in liquid nitrogen. The CDR3 sequence holds 13 residues, the cysteine and phenylalanine included. Only the CDR3 DNA stays, 39 bases, in frame from base 1. Reading the germline V gene gives CDR1 SQVTM and CDR2 ANQGSEA. V is trimmed back by 3 bases and J by 4 bases, and the junction contains 4 bases that no gene match accounts for. This clonotype was seen repeatedly, ten times or more. The specificity of this receptor is unknown. No quality values exist for individual bases; no much larger clone is one base distant. cDNA was synthesized by template-switch 5'RACE using a primer with a 10-nucleotide random unique molecular identifier that tagged each TCR transcript. Over 200 million TCR-beta sequences, covering 15-18 subjects, were produced in each sequencing run. The RNeasy kit was used to extract total RNA. The KAPA Real-time Library Amplification kit was used to amplify TCR-beta VDJ regions with primers for the TCR constant region and the 5'RACE anchor. Sample indexes and Illumina adaptors were added in a first PCR, after which library yield was increased in a second PCR. After Ampure bead purification, the TCR product of roughly 650 bp was size-selected on a 2% E-gel SizeSelection system. Before pooling, libraries had their quality checked on a Bioanalyzer, their concentration measured with Qubit, and their quantity determined with the Kapa Library Quantification kit. An Illumina HiSeq 2500 sequenced the libraries paired-end 2 x 150 bp. To increase sequence diversity, roughly 24-30% phiX was spiked into each library pool. On the study's bioinformatics: The quality-filtered reads were processed with the UMI-based MiGEC pipeline, whose error correction step removed more than 75% of the raw TCR sequences. IMGT germline references were used for alignment of VDJ genes, and clonotypes were defined by a unique CDR3 amino acid sequence together with V-J genes. VDJtools evaluated clonal expansion, Shannon diversity and CDR3 relatedness (CalcPairwiseDistances, ClusterSamples); CLCbio workbench built phylogenetic trees. A clone was classed as expanded if it had 8 or more unique UMIs, a cutoff based on coefficient-of-variation modelling across technical triplicates. Starting from the raw public reads, TCRdb applied fastp trimming at Q25, assembled clones with MiXCR and retained in-frame beta chains. Each entry merges the rows of one CDR3 protein and shows their most common DNA and genes. The V and J calls and clone size come from TCRdb's table, not from the authors' own analysis. This sample lists tens of thousands of distinct CDR3 sequences; approximately 11% were detected once. About 11% of the sample is held by the ten biggest clonotypes.

The material sequenced was PBMCs. The source is a woman aged 55-70 years with HTLV-1-associated myelopathy (HAM/TSP). The chain is made from TRBV29-1 and TRBJ2-3, and TRBD1 matches 7 of the central bases. The nucleotide sequence reads TGCAGCGTTGAGAGGGGGCTATCAGATACGCAGTATTTT. Translated, it gives CSVERGLSDTQYF.